Below, 25 T cell receptor beta chains from the same sample are listed, as sequenced in a study of T cells in women clearing cervical HPV infection (dated by TCRdb to about 2018). The method was the immunoSEQ multiplex PCR assay. Entries here come from immuneACCESS through TCRdb and include only in-frame sequences with V and J called. Some clones fail to appear in such tables; in the studies checked, an unresolved V gene covers under half of the shortfall, and the cause of the remainder is unknown. This sample's table has entries for roughly 28,000 clones. The top ten clonotypes cover approximately 10% of the sample. The source material was blood buffy coat. The receptor set was obtained from a woman aged 18 to 75 with a cervical HPV16 infection that either progressed to CIN3+ or cleared (not recorded which).

Remarks on this clone: The read halts 3 residues ahead of the CDR3 end, with the missing end drawn from the germline J gene. The gene calls are TRBV19 and TRBJ2-1, with 8 bases identical to TRBD1. V was clipped by 0 bases and J by 7 bases; unmatched bases: 8. In germline, CDR1 is LNHDA, CDR2 SQIVND (reference sequence). This CDR3 is built from 16 residues. Incomplete CDR3 DNA: TGTGCCAGTAGTATAGATTCGGCAGGGGGCGCGAATGAG. This codes for CASSIDSAGGANE. The complete CDR3 protein is CASSIDSAGGANEQFF. Full variable domain (rest looked up from reference TRBV19 and TRBJ2-1): DGGITQSPKYLFRKEGQNVTLSCEQNLNHDAMYWYRQDPGQGLRLIYYSQIVNDFQKGDIAEGYSVSREKKESFPLTVTSAQKNPTAFYLCASSIDSAGGANEQFFGPGTRLTVL.

CDR3 DNA (partial): TGCAGTGCTAGAGATATTCGCGGAAATCAGCCG. The encoded protein is CSARDIRGNQP. The entire CDR3 reads CSARDIRGNQPQYF. The chain couples TRBV20-1 to TRBJ2-3; the D is unclear. The read falls 3 residues short of the CDR3 end, and the missing part is taken from the germline J gene. Germline CDR1 and CDR2: DFQATT and SNEGSKA (reference sequence). CDR3 length equals 14 residues.

In regard to this clone: The observed sequence ends 3 residues before the CDR3 terminus, with the missing tail filled in from the germline J gene. J is TRBJ2-5 and V is TRBV19; 12 nucleotides match TRBD2. CDR3 length: 18 amino acids. The trim removed 5 bases at V and 3 bases at J, leaving 13 bases unmatched. CDR1 and CDR2 (germline): LNHDA, SQIVND (reference sequence). The CDR3 bases that were read are TGTGCCAGTAGTCTGATGACTAGCGGGAGACGGTCGAAAGAGACC. Its translation is CASSLMTSGRRSKET. The CDR3 as a whole reads CASSLMTSGRRSKETQYF.

Comment on this clone: The read gets to within 3 residues of the CDR3 end, and the germline J gene fills in the rest. The chain links TRBV5-1 to TRBJ2-7, with a tentative D call TRBD1 (5 bases). There are 14 residues in the CDR3. Looked up from germline, CDR1 is SGHRS and CDR2 is YFSETQ. V dropped 2 bases and J dropped 3 bases, with 12 bases sitting between them. The CDR3 protein is CASSFEQDGYEQYF. CDR3 bases read: TGCGCCAGCAGCTTTGAACAGGACGGCTACGAG.

Comments on this clone: The read is 3 residues too short to cover the CDR3 end, so that end is filled in from the germline J gene. V and J are TRBV20-1 and TRBJ2-5, with D perhaps TRBD2 (5 bases). The CDR3 totals 15 residues. From germline, CDR1 is DFQATT and CDR2 SNEGSKA (reference sequence). V lost 1 base and J 0 bases, leaving 12 bases between the germline ends. CDR3 DNA, as far as it was read: TGCAGTGCTAGAGGGAGAGGGCCGTACCAAGAGACC. Translated, it gives CSARGRGPYQET. The whole CDR3 protein is CSARGRGPYQETQYF.

Comment on this clone: Read coverage stops 3 residues before the CDR3 terminus; the germline J gene supplies the remainder. The chain recombines TRBV29-1 with TRBJ2-5, with 9 bases identical to TRBD1. Germline V gene sequence: CDR1 SQVTM, CDR2 ANQGSEA. After removal of 4 bases from V and 6 bases from J, the junction contained 9 bases not matched to a gene. The CDR3 runs to 14 residues. This CDR3 is CSVVWDRARQTQYF. The CDR3 bases that were read are TGCAGCGTTGTCTGGGACAGGGCCCGTCAGACC.

To note about this clone: The CDR3 end lies 3 residues beyond the end of the read and is filled in from the germline J gene. The V call is TRBV18, the J call TRBJ1-2, with a tentative D call TRBD1 (5 bases). Germline CDR1 reads KGHSH; CDR2 reads LQKENI. CDR3 length equals 13 residues. The CDR3 loop reads CASSRGAQESYTF. The sequenced part of the CDR3 DNA is TGTGCCAGCTCAAGGGGCGCACAAGAGAGC.

Points on this clone: The read ends 3 residues early relative to the CDR3; the germline J gene fills the gap. J is TRBJ2-5 and V is TRBV5-4; TRBD1 is a possible D gene (5 bases). The CDR3 spans 14 residues. Germline CDR1 SGHNT, CDR2 YYREEE (reference sequence). The germline V and J ends were trimmed by 0 bases and 4 bases, with 10 bases remaining between them. CDR3 protein: CASSLEGIGETQYF. The DNA read from the CDR3 is TGTGCCAGCAGCTTGGAGGGGATCGGAGAGACC.

As regards this clone: The read ends 3 residues shy of where the CDR3 ends; the end is completed using the germline J gene. The chain employs TRBV24-1 and TRBJ2-3, with no clear D. Germline-derived CDR1 and CDR2 are KGHDR and SFDVKD. V was pared by 4 bases and J by 2 bases, with 6 bases between. This CDR3 comprises 13 residues. CDR3 sequence reads: CATSEQYTDTQYF. CDR3 DNA (partial): TGTGCCACCAGTGAACAATACACAGATACG.

On this clone itself: The CDR3 goes on 3 residues after the read ends, and that part is filled in from the germline J gene. This rearrangement joins TRBV11-2 to TRBJ1-1; 9 nucleotides align to TRBD1. Germline-derived CDR1 and CDR2 are SGHAT and FQNNGV. Germline trimming cut 4 bases from V and 5 bases from J; bases unmatched to any gene: 2. The CDR3 totals 13 residues. The DNA read from the CDR3 is TGTGCCAGCAGCTACAGGGGGCCTACTGAA. Protein sequence: CASSYRGPTE. In full, the CDR3 reads CASSYRGPTEAFF.

As regards this clone: The observed sequence ends 3 residues before the CDR3 terminus, with the missing tail filled in from the germline J gene. The chain employs TRBV11-2 and TRBJ2-5; weak D call: TRBD2 (7 bases). Germline V gene sequence: CDR1 SGHAT, CDR2 FQNNGV. Trimming took 2 bases from V and 4 from J, leaving 11 bases between them. This CDR3 is 14 amino acids long. The CDR3 reads CASSLWGGGETQYF. Incomplete CDR3 DNA: TGTGCCAGCAGCTTATGGGGAGGGGGAGAGACC.

Turning to this clone: The read stops 3 residues short of the end of the CDR3; the missing end is completed from the germline J gene. The rearrangement joins TRBV7-2 to TRBJ2-3; the match to TRBD2 covers 7 bases. CDR1 SGHTA and CDR2 FQGNSA come from the germline V gene. The CDR3 is 14 amino acids. The junction had 7 bases not matched to a gene; V was cut back by 5 bases and J by 5 bases. Incomplete CDR3 DNA: TGTGCCAGCAGCACTGGACTAGATGGAGATACG. It translates to CASSTGLDGDT. The CDR3 in full is CASSTGLDGDTQYF.

Worth noting for this clone: The read ends 3 residues before the CDR3 terminus; that terminus is restored from the germline J gene. The chain carries TRBV12-3 or TRBV12-4 and TRBJ2-3; TRBD2 matches at 9 bases. V lost 3 bases to trimming and J lost 4 bases; unmatched junction nucleotides: 14. The CDR3 totals 18 residues. The CDR3 protein is CASSLGIPSSGISDTQYF. The CDR3 DNA, read in part, is TGTGCCAGCAGTTTGGGGATCCCTTCTAGCGGGATATCAGATACG.

Comment on this clone: The read ends 3 residues shy of where the CDR3 ends; the end is completed using the germline J gene. V gene TRBV30 combines with J gene TRBJ1-2; the D is unclear. Trimming cost V 3 bases and J 4 bases, with 12 bases left between them. The CDR3 is 13 amino acids. Germline V CDR1 and CDR2: GTSNPN, SVGIG (reference sequence). The sequenced CDR3 bases are TGTGCCTGGAGCAACGCACTCTTCTATGGC. It encodes CAWSNALFYG. The complete CDR3 sequence is CAWSNALFYGYTF.

Concerning this clone itself: The CDR3 goes on 3 residues after the read ends, and that part is filled in from the germline J gene. The rearrangement joins TRBV5-4 to TRBJ1-1; 10 bases line up with TRBD1. In germline, CDR1 is SGHNT, CDR2 YYREEE (reference sequence). After removal of 4 bases from V and 0 bases from J, the junction contained 3 bases not matched to a gene. The CDR3 has 15 residues. CDR3 sequence reads: CASSMGQGLNTEAFF. The CDR3 bases that were read are TGTGCCAGCAGCATGGGACAGGGGCTGAACACTGAA.

A word on this clone: The sequence runs out 3 residues before the end of the CDR3; the remainder is reconstructed from the germline J gene. This chain uses TRBV19 with TRBJ1-1; 8 nucleotides agree with TRBD1. This CDR3 region has 12 residues. V lost 6 bases, J lost 4 bases, and 1 base stayed unmatched. Germline-derived CDR1 and CDR2 are LNHDA and SQIVND (reference sequence). CDR3 region: CASRDRGTEAFF. The DNA read from the CDR3 is TGTGCCAGTAGAGACAGGGGCACTGAA. Complete variable domain (other parts from reference TRBV19 and TRBJ1-1): DGGITQSPKYLFRKEGQNVTLSCEQNLNHDAMYWYRQDPGQGLRLIYYSQIVNDFQKGDIAEGYSVSREKKESFPLTVTSAQKNPTAFYLCASRDRGTEAFFGQGTRLTVV.

In the case of this clone: The observed sequence ends 3 residues before the CDR3 terminus, with the missing tail filled in from the germline J gene. The chain is built from TRBV20-1 and TRBJ1-5, with 7 bases identical to TRBD1. The germline CDR1 and CDR2 sequences are DFQATT and SNEGSKA (reference sequence). The CDR3 is 15 residues long. J was trimmed by 3 bases and V by 4 bases; bases with no gene match: 9. The CDR3 loop is CSAIDRENINQPQHF. CDR3 DNA, as far as it was read: TGCAGTGCTATTGACAGGGAAAATATCAATCAGCCC.

A word on this clone: The sequenced fragment ends 3 residues before the CDR3 boundary, so the rest is inferred from the germline J gene. This chain uses TRBV29-1 with TRBJ1-2, with 7 bases lining up with TRBD1. The V gene end was trimmed by 2 bases and the J gene end by 7 bases; junction bases not matched to a gene: 7. This CDR3 is built from 13 residues. Germline CDR1 reads SQVTM; CDR2 reads ANQGSEA. The DNA read from the CDR3 is TGCAGCGTTGAAAAGGGACAGCTTGGTGGC. This gives the protein CSVEKGQLGG. The CDR3, in full, reads CSVEKGQLGGYTF.

Points on this clone: Sequencing ends 3 residues short of the CDR3 end; the germline J gene provides the rest. The rearrangement links TRBV19 to TRBJ2-1; no reliable D call. V was cut by 5 bases and J by 7 bases, with 9 bases left in between. Germline V lookup: CDR1 LNHDA, CDR2 SQIVND (reference sequence). CDR3 length equals 12 residues. The CDR3: CASSSRLNEQFF. Incomplete CDR3 DNA: TGTGCCAGTAGTTCCAGGTTGAATGAG. The entire variable domain, with the rest obtained from reference TRBV19 and TRBJ2-1, is as follows: DGGITQSPKYLFRKEGQNVTLSCEQNLNHDAMYWYRQDPGQGLRLIYYSQIVNDFQKGDIAEGYSVSREKKESFPLTVTSAQKNPTAFYLCASSSRLNEQFFGPGTRLTVL.

On this clone itself: The missing CDR3 end, 3 residues past where the read stops, is filled in from the germline J gene. J is TRBJ2-7 and V is TRBV5-1; unclear D gene. CDR1 and CDR2 from the germline V gene are SGHRS and YFSETQ. V shed 2 bases and J shed 2 bases, with 14 bases lying between them. The CDR3 is 15 amino acids. The CDR3 reads CASSFRTELTYEQYF. The CDR3 bases that were read are TGCGCCAGCAGCTTCAGAACAGAACTCACCTACGAG.

As concerns this clone: The observed sequence ends 3 residues before the CDR3 terminus, with the missing tail filled in from the germline J gene. The chain uses TRBV2 and TRBJ2-1, with 9 bases matching TRBD2. This CDR3 is 15 amino acids long. The V and J ends lost 4 bases and 3 bases, in that order; junction bases with no gene match: 4. Germline V CDR1 and CDR2: SNHLY, FYNNEI. CDR3 DNA (partial): TGTGCCAGCAGTGCTCCTAGCGGGATCTACAATGAG. Protein: CASSAPSGIYNE. The entire CDR3 protein reads CASSAPSGIYNEQFF.

On this clone: The read ends 3 residues before the CDR3 terminus; that terminus is restored from the germline J gene. J is TRBJ2-3 and V is TRBV18; the D gene is possibly TRBD1 (7 bases). The CDR3 runs to 13 residues. Germline CDR1 is KGHSH and CDR2 is LQKENI. Partial CDR3 DNA: TGTGCCAGCTCAAGGGGGCGGGAAGAGACG. Its translation: CASSRGREET. The whole CDR3 protein is CASSRGREETQYF.

Note on this clone: The read ends 3 residues shy of where the CDR3 ends; the end is completed using the germline J gene. The V gene is TRBV20-1, the J gene TRBJ2-7; 7 nucleotides align to TRBD1. The germline V gene has CDR1 DFQATT and CDR2 SNEGSKA (reference sequence). J gave up 2 bases and V 0 bases, and 1 base lay outside the gene matches. The CDR3 consists of 13 residues. The CDR3 protein is CSAREGGPYEQYF. CDR3 DNA, as far as it was read: TGCAGTGCTAGAGAAGGGGGCCCCTACGAG.

Remarks on this clone: Sequencing ends 3 residues short of the CDR3 end; the germline J gene provides the rest. The rearrangement uses TRBV2 and TRBJ1-4; the match to TRBD1 covers 7 bases. This CDR3 region has 15 residues. Germline CDR1 SNHLY, CDR2 FYNNEI. J gave up 8 bases and V 4 bases, and 10 bases lay outside the gene matches. The CDR3 here is CASSGETGRAEKLFF. The CDR3 bases that were read are TGTGCCAGCAGTGGAGAGACAGGGAGGGCAGAAAAA.

As concerns this clone: The read ends 3 residues shy of where the CDR3 ends; the end is completed using the germline J gene. The chain carries TRBV5-1 and TRBJ1-6, with a weak D call TRBD1 (6 bases). Trimming took off 1 base at V and 7 bases at J, with 12 bases between the two ends. The CDR3 sequence is 15 residues long. Germline V gives CDR1 SGHRS, CDR2 YFSETQ. Incomplete CDR3 DNA: TGCGCCAGCAGCTTGAGTGGACAGTCGAATTCACCC. It yields the protein CASSLSGQSNSP. Given in full, the CDR3 is CASSLSGQSNSPLHF. The full variable domain, rest sourced from reference TRBV5-1 and TRBJ1-6, is KAGVTQTPRYLIKTRGQQVTLSCSPISGHRSVSWYQQTPGQGLQFLFEYFSETQRNKGNFPGRFSGRQFSNSRSEMNVSTLELGDSALYLCASSLSGQSNSPLHFGNGTRLTVT.